This T cell receptor (beta chain) is drawn from a study of shared T cell receptors in the human thymus. The CDR3 sequence is 16 residues long. Germline CDR1 reads SSHAT; CDR2 reads FNYEAQ (reference sequence). Losses at the gene ends were 5 bases for V and 1 base for J; bases not matched to a gene: 8. Only in-frame clones appear in the TCRdb table, and some are missing; sequencing was by immunoSEQ multiplex PCR. Here the sample spans about 380,000 clones, around 93% being singletons. The sample taken for sequencing was thymocytes. This sequence was found in a human donor. The chain employs TRBV7-7 and TRBJ2-5; 9 bases fit TRBD1. The CDR3: CASSPPPDRGQETQYF. The CDR3 region has the DNA TGTGCCAGCAGCCCCCCGCCGGACAGGGGCCAAGAGACCCAGTACTTC.